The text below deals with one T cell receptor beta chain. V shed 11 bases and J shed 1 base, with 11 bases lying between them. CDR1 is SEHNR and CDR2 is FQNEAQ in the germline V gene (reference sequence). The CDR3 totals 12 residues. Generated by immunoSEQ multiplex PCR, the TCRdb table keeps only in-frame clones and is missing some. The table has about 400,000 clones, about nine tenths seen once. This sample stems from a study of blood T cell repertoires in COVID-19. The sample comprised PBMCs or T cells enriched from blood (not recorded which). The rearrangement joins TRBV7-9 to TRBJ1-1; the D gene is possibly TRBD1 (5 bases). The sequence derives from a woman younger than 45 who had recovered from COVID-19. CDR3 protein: CAVPQGNTEAFF. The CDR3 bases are TGTGCCGTTCCGCAGGGGAACACTGAAGCTTTCTTT.